This T cell receptor (beta chain) was profiled in a study of human T cells and chemical hapten exposure. This clonotype has ten or more counts. TCRdb re-called the RACE reads with MiXCR, one entry per CDR3 protein. The table has 97,000 or so distinct CDR3 sequences, 25% to 35% seen once; the top ten hold about 9.4%. Time point described: patch test 3, about 24 weeks after DPC sensitization. Treatment noted: therapeutic diphenylcyclopropenone sensitization with weekly scalp DPC. The germline V gene encodes CDR1 SQVTM and CDR2 ANQGSEA. CDR3 length: 14 amino acids. Source: whole blood, taken in connection with sensitization to the hapten diphenylcyclopropenone (DPC). The V and J genes are TRBV29-1 and TRBJ2-3; no clear D gene. The J call is doubtful: the DNA matches TRBJ1-5 better. This TCR was recovered from a man in his forties with alopecia areata. Some clones in this sample may be carry-over from other donors' samples. DNA for the CDR3: TGCAGCGTTGCAACTAGCGGCAGCACAGATACGCAGCATTTT. Encoded protein: CSVATSGSTDTQHF.